Below, one T cell receptor beta chain is given with its context. Germline CDR1 reads GTSNPN; CDR2 reads SVGIG (reference sequence). The CDR3 is 18 amino acids. Trimming at V came to 4 bases and at J to 0 bases, leaving 11 bases not matched to a gene. The data stem from a study of shared T cell receptors in the human thymus. The table came from immunoSEQ multiplex PCR; TCRdb's copy has only in-frame clones and leaves some out. The repertoire holds 450,000 to 650,000 clones, with around 78% as singletons. A further study also used this sample, focusing on human thymus T cells. That publication notes: The authors found apparently biased V and J gene usage in thymic and blood repertoires.

This TCR was sampled from a boy under two years old with a congenital heart defect. The J gene is TRBJ2-1, the V gene TRBV30; 11 nucleotides align to TRBD2. The specimen was thymocytes. This CDR3 is CAWTPPGLAAYSYNEQFF. Here the CDR3 DNA reads TGTGCCTGGACCCCCCCGGGACTAGCGGCCTACTCCTACAATGAGCAGTTCTTC.